The 18 T cell receptor beta chains reported below all come from one sample, sequenced in a study of blood T cell repertoires in COVID-19. The assay was immunoSEQ multiplex PCR, and TCRdb's table has in-frame clones only and misses some. The sample has roughly 150,000 clones, 60% to 80% seen once. The specimen was peripheral blood. All receptors derive from a man between 65 and 80 years old with acute or convalescent COVID-19.

This chain connects TRBV6-5 to TRBJ2-2; possible D gene TRBD2, 5 bases. CDR1 is MNHEY, CDR2 SVGAGI, per germline. CDR3 size: 16 residues. V lost 2 bases, J lost 1 base, and 11 bases lay in between. CDR3 DNA: TGTGCCAGCAGTTACAAGACTACGGGGAACACCGGGGAGCTGTTTTTT. Protein product: CASSYKTTGNTGELFF.

This rearrangement joins TRBV7-2 to TRBJ1-1, with 11 nucleotides matching TRBD1. Germline V gene lookup returns CDR1 SGHTA and CDR2 FQGNSA. V gave up 3 bases and J gave up 4 bases; unmatched junction bases: 1. CDR3 length: 14 residues. CDR3 amino acids: CASSFGTGGTEAFF. CDR3 nucleotide sequence: TGTGCCAGCAGCTTCGGGACAGGGGGCACTGAAGCTTTCTTT.

V and J are TRBV6-5 and TRBJ1-1; a weak D match, TRBD1 (5 bases). The V gene lost 7 bases and the J gene lost 6 bases, with 12 bases spanning the gap. Germline V lookup: CDR1 MNHEY, CDR2 SVGAGI. The CDR3 runs 12 residues. CDR3 sequence reads: CASTERGAEAFF. The CDR3 DNA reads TGTGCCAGCACCGAAAGGGGTGCTGAAGCTTTCTTT.

This clone was counted a few times. This chain joins TRBV4-1 and TRBJ2-3; 7 bases are a match to TRBD1. CDR3 length: 14 amino acids. V was clipped by 3 bases and J by 2 bases; unmatched bases: 2. Germline CDR1 and CDR2: MGHRA and YSYEKL. CDR3 sequence reads: CASSQTGTTDTQYF. CDR3 bases: TGCGCCAGCAGCCAGACAGGGACCACAGATACGCAGTATTTT.

The chain carries TRBV4-3 and TRBJ2-5, with a tentative D call TRBD1 (7 bases). The germline CDR1 and CDR2 sequences are LGHNA and YSLEER. Trimming took 0 bases from V and 4 from J, leaving 15 bases between them. There are 16 residues in the CDR3. This CDR3 reads CASSQEEARGAETQYF. In DNA form, the CDR3 reads TGCGCCAGCAGCCAAGAGGAGGCCAGGGGGGCAGAGACCCAGTACTTC.

The chain couples TRBV9 to TRBJ1-3; 8 bases match TRBD1. The CDR3 is made up of 16 amino acids. Germline V gene lookup returns CDR1 SGDLS and CDR2 YYNGEE. The ends lost 1 base at V and 0 bases at J; junction bases unmatched: 3. The CDR3 sequence: CASSVQGAHSGNTIYF. The CDR3 nucleotides are TGTGCCAGCAGCGTACAGGGGGCCCACTCTGGAAACACCATATATTTT.

This clone was recorded a few times. The chain combines TRBV4-1 with TRBJ2-7, with 12 bases lining up with TRBD2. From germline, CDR1 is MGHRA and CDR2 YSYEKL. The V gene end was trimmed by 4 bases and the J gene end by 0 bases; junction bases not matched to a gene: 10. The length of the CDR3 is 18 residues. Written as DNA, the CDR3 is TGCGCCAGCAGCCTGTCAACTAGCGGGGGGACAAGCTCCTACGAGCAGTACTTC. Protein: CASSLSTSGGTSSYEQYF.

The rearrangement uses TRBV19 and TRBJ2-1, with 11 bases fitting TRBD1. Germline CDR1 LNHDA, CDR2 SQIVND (reference sequence). This CDR3 comprises 16 residues. Unmatched junction bases numbered 5, after V lost 5 bases and J lost 2 bases. The CDR3, as DNA: TGTGCCAGTAGTGCCCGGACAGGGGGCACCTACAATGAGCAGTTCTTC. It yields the protein CASSARTGGTYNEQFF.

Many counts were recorded for this clone. The chain carries TRBV5-4 and TRBJ1-3, with 8 bases lining up with TRBD1. Per the germline V gene, CDR1 is SGHNT and CDR2 is YYREEE (reference sequence). The CDR3 has 15 amino acids. V trimming: 2 bases; J trimming: 2 bases; junction bases outside the gene matches: 3. CDR3 sequence: CASSLSGQAGNTIYF. For the CDR3, the DNA is TGTGCCAGCAGCTTATCGGGACAGGCTGGAAACACCATATATTTT.

The J gene is TRBJ1-3, the V gene TRBV5-1; D gene uncertain. Trimming pared 4 bases from V and 4 bases from J, leaving 3 bases between. CDR1 and CDR2 (germline): SGHRS, YFSETQ. The CDR3 is 11 residues long. The CDR3: CASSIGNTIYF. The CDR3 coding sequence is TGCGCCAGCAGCATAGGAAACACCATATATTTT.

The CDR3 loop is CASRETENTEAFF. The CDR3 bases are TGTGCCAGCAGGGAGACAGAGAACACTGAAGCTTTCTTT. V is TRBV2 and J is TRBJ1-1, with TRBD1 as a possible D gene (5 bases). Germline-derived CDR1 and CDR2 are SNHLY and FYNNEI. Trimming pared 6 bases from V and 1 base from J, leaving 9 bases between. The CDR3 sequence is 13 residues long.

The rearrangement uses TRBV6-5 and TRBJ1-2; 9 nucleotides align to TRBD1. The CDR3 totals 14 residues. Germline CDR1 is MNHEY and CDR2 is SVGAGI. V trimming: 6 bases; J trimming: 1 base; junction bases outside the gene matches: 3. The CDR3 DNA sequence: TGTGCCAGCAGAGAGACAGGGGGTAACTATGGCTACACCTTC. Translating gives CASRETGGNYGYTF.

This chain uses TRBV9 with TRBJ1-2; 7 nucleotides match TRBD1. The ends lost 4 bases at V and 4 bases at J; junction bases unmatched: 7. The CDR3 sequence is 14 residues long. Germline V lookup: CDR1 SGDLS, CDR2 YYNGEE. In DNA form, the CDR3 reads TGTGCCAGCAGCCCGCGACAGGGAGGCTATGGCTACACCTTC. Protein: CASSPRQGGYGYTF.

The chain employs TRBV5-1 and TRBJ1-2; the D gene is possibly TRBD1 (5 bases). Trimming cost V 0 bases and J 6 bases, with 15 bases left between them. This CDR3 has 15 residues. The V gene's germline CDR1 is SGHRS and CDR2 YFSETQ. In nucleotides, the CDR3 is TGCGCCAGCAGCTTGGGGGCAGGGCTTATGGATGGCTACACCTTC. Amino acids: CASSLGAGLMDGYTF. Filled out from reference TRBV5-1 and TRBJ1-2, the complete variable domain reads KAGVTQTPRYLIKTRGQQVTLSCSPISGHRSVSWYQQTPGQGLQFLFEYFSETQRNKGNFPGRFSGRQFSNSRSEMNVSTLELGDSALYLCASSLGAGLMDGYTFGSGTRLTVV.

The chain links TRBV19 to TRBJ1-5, with TRBD1 matching 9 bases. V shed 6 bases, J shed 0 bases, and the junction held 15 bases outside the gene matches. The germline CDR1 and CDR2 sequences are LNHDA and SQIVND (reference sequence). The CDR3 runs 19 residues. CDR3 nucleotides: TGTGCCAGTAGGCGAACCGGGACAGGGCTTCGATTTAGCAATCAGCCCCAGCATTTT. Translating gives CASRRTGTGLRFSNQPQHF.

The chain employs TRBV4-2 and TRBJ1-5; D is undetermined. The CDR3 totals 15 residues. Germline CDR1 is LGHNA and CDR2 is YNFKEQ. V lost 3 bases and J 4 bases, leaving 13 bases between the germline ends. CDR3 sequence: CASSQDREGNQPQHF. For the CDR3, the DNA is TGTGCCAGCAGCCAGGATCGGGAGGGAAATCAGCCCCAGCATTTT.

The rearrangement joins TRBV12-3 or TRBV12-4 to TRBJ1-5; D possibly corresponds to TRBD1 (6 bases). This CDR3 is 13 amino acids long. V lost 7 bases and J lost 9, with 16 bases in between. Here the CDR3 DNA reads TGTGCCAGCATGAGACAGGCGAGTGGGCCCCAGCATTTT. Protein: CASMRQASGPQHF.

The rearrangement uses TRBV19 and TRBJ1-5; D perhaps matches TRBD1 (6 bases). The length of the CDR3 is 14 residues. V dropped 7 bases and J dropped 1 base, with 11 bases sitting between them. CDR1 is LNHDA and CDR2 is SQIVND in the germline V gene (reference sequence). CDR3 sequence (DNA): TGTGCCAGTACTGACGGACAGAGCAATCAGCCCCAGCATTTT. This translates into CASTDGQSNQPQHF.